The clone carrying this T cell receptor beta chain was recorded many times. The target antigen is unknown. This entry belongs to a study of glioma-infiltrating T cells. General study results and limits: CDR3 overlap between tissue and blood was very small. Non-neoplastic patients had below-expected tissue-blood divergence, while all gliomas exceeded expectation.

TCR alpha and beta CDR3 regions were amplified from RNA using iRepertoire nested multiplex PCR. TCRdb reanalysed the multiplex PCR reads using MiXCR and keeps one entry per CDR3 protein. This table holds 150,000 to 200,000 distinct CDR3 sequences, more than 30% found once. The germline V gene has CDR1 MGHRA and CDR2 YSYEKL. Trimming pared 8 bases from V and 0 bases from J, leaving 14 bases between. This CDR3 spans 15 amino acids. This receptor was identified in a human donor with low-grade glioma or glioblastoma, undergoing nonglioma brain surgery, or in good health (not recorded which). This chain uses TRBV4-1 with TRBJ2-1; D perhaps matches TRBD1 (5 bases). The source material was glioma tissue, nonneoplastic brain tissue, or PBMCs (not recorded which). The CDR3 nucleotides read TGCGCCAGCGGACCCAGGGCCCTCTCCTACAATGAGCAGTTCTTC. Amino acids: CASGPRALSYNEQFF.